This TCR beta chain is from a study of shared clonotypes between healthy human individuals. TCRdb's table, derived via immunoSEQ multiplex PCR, lists solely in-frame clones and lacks some. There are 660,000 or so clones in the sample; around 96% occur only once, and about 0.12% lies in the top ten. As regards this clone: The same CDR3 also results from other DNA sequences found in this sample.

Germline V lookup: CDR1 MNHEY, CDR2 SMNVEV (reference sequence). The CDR3 totals 15 residues. V shed 5 bases, J shed 5 bases, and the junction held 5 bases outside the gene matches. CD8 cells classed as naive were CD45RO-negative and positively selected for CCR7, excluding terminally differentiated effector memory CD45RA+ cells. The V gene is TRBV27, the J gene TRBJ2-1, with 11 bases matching TRBD2. This receptor was obtained from a woman in her twenties or thirties in good health. Specimen: naive CD8+ T cells sorted from blood. The CDR3, as DNA: TGTGCCAGCAGTGCAGGGACTAGCGGTGACAATGAGCAGTTCTTC. It encodes CASSAGTSGDNEQFF.